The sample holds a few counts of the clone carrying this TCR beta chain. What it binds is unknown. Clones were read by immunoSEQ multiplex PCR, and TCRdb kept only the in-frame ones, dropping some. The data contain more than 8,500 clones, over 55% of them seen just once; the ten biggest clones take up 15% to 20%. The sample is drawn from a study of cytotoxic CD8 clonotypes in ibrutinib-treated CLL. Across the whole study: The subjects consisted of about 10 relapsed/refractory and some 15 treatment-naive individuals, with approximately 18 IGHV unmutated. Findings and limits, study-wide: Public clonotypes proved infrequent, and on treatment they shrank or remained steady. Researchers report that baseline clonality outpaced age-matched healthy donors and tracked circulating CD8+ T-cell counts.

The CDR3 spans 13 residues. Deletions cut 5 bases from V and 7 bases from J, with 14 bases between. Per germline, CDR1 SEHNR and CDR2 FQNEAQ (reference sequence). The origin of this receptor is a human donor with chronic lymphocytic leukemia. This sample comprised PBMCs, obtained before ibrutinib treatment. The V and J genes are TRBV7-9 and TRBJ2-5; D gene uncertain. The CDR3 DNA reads TGTGCCAGCAGCAGAGGTGGCTCGGGGACCCAGTACTTC. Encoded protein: CASSRGGSGTQYF.